The 3 T cell receptor beta chains reported below all come from one sample, sequenced in a study of cytomegalovirus exposure and HLA in healthy donors. TCRdb keeps only in-frame clones here, not all; method: immunoSEQ multiplex PCR. The table lists a few hundred thousand clones, 86% of them singletons. The sequencing sample was made of PBMCs. The receptors originated from a woman aged 18-29 years in good health and CMV-seronegative.

This sequence joins TRBV29-1 and TRBJ1-1; D perhaps matches TRBD1 (6 bases). Germline CDR1 is SQVTM and CDR2 is ANQGSEA. Deletions cut 3 bases from V and 5 bases from J, with 13 bases between. This CDR3 comprises 13 residues. The CDR3 is CSVEGRGSTEAFF. DNA of the CDR3: TGCAGCGTTGAGGGCAGGGGATCAACTGAAGCTTTCTTT.

This chain joins TRBV18 and TRBJ1-1; 7 bases are shared with TRBD1. CDR1 KGHSH and CDR2 LQKENI come from the germline V gene. This CDR3 region has 20 residues. The J segment lost 4 bases and the V segment lost 3 bases, leaving 23 bases of the junction unmatched. The CDR3 loop reads CASSPFSRTQGGLETTEAFF. DNA for the CDR3: TGTGCCAGCTCACCTTTCTCCCGGACTCAGGGGGGCCTCGAGACCACTGAAGCTTTCTTT.

The CDR3 spells CAGYDKKDEQYF. The CDR3 DNA is TGTGCCGGCTACGACAAAAAGGACGAGCAGTACTTC. The chain has TRBV6-5 and TRBJ2-7; unclear D gene. Germline CDR1 is MNHEY and CDR2 is SVGAGI. This CDR3 has 12 residues. Trimming shortened V by 11 bases and J by 5 bases, and 16 bases separated the two germline ends.